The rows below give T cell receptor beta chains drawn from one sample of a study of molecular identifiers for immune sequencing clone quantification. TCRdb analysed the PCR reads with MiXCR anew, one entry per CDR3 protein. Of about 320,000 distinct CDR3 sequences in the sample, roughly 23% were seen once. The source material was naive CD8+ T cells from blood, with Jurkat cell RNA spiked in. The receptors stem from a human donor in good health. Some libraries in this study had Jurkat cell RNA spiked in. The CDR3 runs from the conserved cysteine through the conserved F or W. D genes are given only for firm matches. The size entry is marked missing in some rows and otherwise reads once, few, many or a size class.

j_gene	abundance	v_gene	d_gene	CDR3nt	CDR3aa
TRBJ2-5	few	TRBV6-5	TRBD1	TGTGCCAGCAGTTACTCGTCTCGGGGACAGGATCGGACCCAGTACTTC	CASSYSSRGQDRTQYF
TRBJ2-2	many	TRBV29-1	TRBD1	TGCAGCGTTAAACAGGGGTTCGGGGAGCTGTTTTTT	CSVKQGFGELFF
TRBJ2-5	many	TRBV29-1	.	TGCAGCGTTGAGACGAGAGGCCCACGGTACCAAGAGACCCAGTACTTC	CSVETRGPRYQETQYF
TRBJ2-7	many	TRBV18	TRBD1	TGTGCCAGCAGCCCGGGACAGGGTGCCTACGAGCAGTACTTC	CASSPGQGAYEQYF
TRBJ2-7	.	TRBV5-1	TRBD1	TGCGCCAGCAGCTTGGCCCCGACAGGGGGCTCCTACGAGCAGTACTTC	CASSLAPTGGSYEQYF
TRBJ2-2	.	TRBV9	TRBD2	TGTGCCAGCAGCGCGCCTAGCGGGAGCGACGTCGGGGAGCTGTTTTTT	CASSAPSGSDVGELFF
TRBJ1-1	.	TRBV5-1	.	TGCGCCAGCAGCTTGGTTCAGGGAAACACTGAAGCTTTCTTT	CASSLVQGNTEAFF
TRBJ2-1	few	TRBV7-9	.	TGTGCCAGCAGCTCATCGGCGATAGCGGAGTCCTACAATGAGCAGTTCTTC	CASSSSAIAESYNEQFF
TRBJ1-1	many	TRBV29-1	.	TGCAGCGCCGAACAGGGAGAAAGGGCTGAAGCTTTCTTT	CSAEQGERAEAFF
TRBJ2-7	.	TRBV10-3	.	TGTGCCATCAGTGAGTCAGGAATCCGGGGCCCTGGCGACGAGCAGTACTTC	CAISESGIRGPGDEQYF
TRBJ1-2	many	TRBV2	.	TGTGCCAGCAGTGAAACTGGAGTTGGCAGATTAACTTATGGCTACACCTTC	CASSETGVGRLTYGYTF
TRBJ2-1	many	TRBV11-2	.	TGTGCCAGCAGCTTGTCGGGGTACAATGAGCAGTTCTTC	CASSLSGYNEQFF
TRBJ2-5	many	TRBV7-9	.	TGTGCCAGCAGCCACTCCGGACTTCAAGAGACCCAGTACTTC	CASSHSGLQETQYF
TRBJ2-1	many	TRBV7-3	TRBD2	TGTGCCAGCAGCCTAGCGGGTGCTCACAATGAGCAGTTCTTC	CASSLAGAHNEQFF
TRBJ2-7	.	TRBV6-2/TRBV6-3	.	TGTGCCAGCAGTTATTATGGGTCCACCTACGAGCAGTACTTC	CASSYYGSTYEQYF
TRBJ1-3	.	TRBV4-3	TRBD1	TGCGCCAACAGCCACGGGACAGCCTCTGGAAACACCATATATTTT	CANSHGTASGNTIYF
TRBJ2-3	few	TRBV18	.	TGTGCCAGCTCACCAAGGACTACACACACAGATACGCAGTATTTT	CASSPRTTHTDTQYF
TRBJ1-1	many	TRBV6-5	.	TGTGCCATTCAGCCGGGACATAGGGATCGGAACACTGAAGCTTTCTTT	CAIQPGHRDRNTEAFF
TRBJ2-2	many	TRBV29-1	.	TGCAGCGTTGCTTTAACGGATACCACCGGGGAGCTGTTTTTT	CSVALTDTTGELFF
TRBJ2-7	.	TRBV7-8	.	TGTGCCAGCAGCTTACACAGGGTCCTGTACGAGCAGTACTTC	CASSLHRVLYEQYF
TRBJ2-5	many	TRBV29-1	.	TGCAGCGTTGCTAGGGGTCGGGCGTTGGCCCAAGAGACCCAGTACTTC	CSVARGRALAQETQYF
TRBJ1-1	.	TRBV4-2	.	TGTGCCAGCAGCCAAGGGACACCTAACACTGAAGCTTTCTTT	CASSQGTPNTEAFF
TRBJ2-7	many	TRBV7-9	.	TGTGCCAGTCAGACCAGCCAGTCGTACGAGCAGTACTTC	CASQTSQSYEQYF
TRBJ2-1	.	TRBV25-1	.	TGTGCCAGCAGTGGCTTCTTCAATAACTACAATGAGCAGTTCTTC	CASSGFFNNYNEQFF
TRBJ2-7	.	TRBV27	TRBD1	TGTGCCAGCAGTTTAGTGACAGGGGGCACCTACGAGCAGTACTTC	CASSLVTGGTYEQYF
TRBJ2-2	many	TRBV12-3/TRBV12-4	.	TGTGCCAGCAGTCCCTCACGCACCGGGGAGCTGTTTTTT	CASSPSRTGELFF
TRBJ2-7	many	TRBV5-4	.	TGTGCCAGCAGCCCCGGGCGGGGATGGAACGAGCAGTACTTC	CASSPGRGWNEQYF
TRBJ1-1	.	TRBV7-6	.	TGTGCCAGCAGCTCCGCAACGGGGAACACTGAAGCTTTCTTT	CASSSATGNTEAFF
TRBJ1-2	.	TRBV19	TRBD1	TGTGCCAGTAGGATAGGGACAGGGGCCGGCTATGGCTACACCTTC	CASRIGTGAGYGYTF
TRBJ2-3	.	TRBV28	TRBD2	TGTGCCAGCAGTTTTCGGACGGGAGGCTCGGATACGCAGTATTTT	CASSFRTGGSDTQYF
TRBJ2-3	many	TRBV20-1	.	TGCAGTGCCCAATCCCAAGACCGCGACACAGATACGCAGTATTTT	CSAQSQDRDTDTQYF
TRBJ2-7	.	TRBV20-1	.	TGCAGTGCTAGGGGGGATTCCTCCTTTTACGAGCAGTACTTC	CSARGDSSFYEQYF
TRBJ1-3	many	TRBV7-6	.	TGTGCCAGCAGCTTAGAGGGATCACAATCTGGAAACACCATATATTTT	CASSLEGSQSGNTIYF
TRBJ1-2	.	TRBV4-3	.	TGCGTCAGCAGCCAACGGACAGAGACTAACTATGGCTACACCTTC	CVSSQRTETNYGYTF
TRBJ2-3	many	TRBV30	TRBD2	TGTGCCTGGAGTACTAGCGGGAGTACCGATACGCAGTATTTT	CAWSTSGSTDTQYF
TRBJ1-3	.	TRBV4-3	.	TGCGCCCGCAGCCAAGCCGGTCCCGCCACCTCTGGAAACACCATATATTTT	CARSQAGPATSGNTIYF
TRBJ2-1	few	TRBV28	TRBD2	TGTGCCAGCAGCCCGAGACTAGCGGGAGTCTCCTACAATGAGCAGTTCTTC	CASSPRLAGVSYNEQFF
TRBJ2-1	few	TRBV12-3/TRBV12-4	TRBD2	TGTGCCAGCAGTGCCAGCGGGGGGCTAAACAATGAGCAGTTCTTC	CASSASGGLNNEQFF
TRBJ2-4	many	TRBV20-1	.	TGCAGTGCTAGCACAGGGTCTGTCAACATTCAGTACTTC	CSASTGSVNIQYF
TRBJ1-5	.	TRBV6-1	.	TGTGCCCGCCTTCCCCAGGGCCACTCGCCCCCCTTCCCTCCGCCCCCGCCTTTT	CARLPQGHSPPFPPPPPF
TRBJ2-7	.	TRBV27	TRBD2	TGTGCCAGCAGTTTACGGGAGGACTACTACGAGCAGTACTTC	CASSLREDYYEQYF
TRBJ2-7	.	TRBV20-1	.	TGCAGTGCGAGGACCGGGAAATGGGGCGAGCAGTACTTC	CSARTGKWGEQYF
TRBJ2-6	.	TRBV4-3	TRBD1	TGCGCCAGCAGCCCATGGGGACAGGGTGGATCTGGGGCCAACGTCCTGACTTTC	CASSPWGQGGSGANVLTF
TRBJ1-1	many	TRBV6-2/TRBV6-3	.	TGTGCCAGCAGTTACTCGGCGGGGGATTACACTGAAGCTTTCTTT	CASSYSAGDYTEAFF
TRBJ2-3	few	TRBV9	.	TGTGCCAGCAGCGTAACCGGGACTAGCACAGATACGCAGTATTTT	CASSVTGTSTDTQYF
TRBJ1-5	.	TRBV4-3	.	TGCGCCAGCGGCCAAGACCTCCCCCTCACTCTGGATCAGCCCCAGCATTTT	CASGQDLPLTLDQPQHF
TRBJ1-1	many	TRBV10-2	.	TGCGCCAGCAGTGATGGGGGCGAAGCTTTCTTT	CASSDGGEAFF
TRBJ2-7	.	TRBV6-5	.	TGTGCCAGCAGTTCACGGGACACACCCTACGAGCAGTACTTC	CASSSRDTPYEQYF
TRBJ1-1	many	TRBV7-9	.	TGTGCCAGCAGCTTATTTTCAGAAGCTTTCTTT	CASSLFSEAFF
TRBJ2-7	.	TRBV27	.	TGTGCCAGCAGTTTGGGCAGGAGGAACGAGCAGTACTTC	CASSLGRRNEQYF
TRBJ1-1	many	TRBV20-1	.	TGCAGTGCTAGGGGGCAGGGTTATTCTGAAGCTTTCTTT	CSARGQGYSEAFF